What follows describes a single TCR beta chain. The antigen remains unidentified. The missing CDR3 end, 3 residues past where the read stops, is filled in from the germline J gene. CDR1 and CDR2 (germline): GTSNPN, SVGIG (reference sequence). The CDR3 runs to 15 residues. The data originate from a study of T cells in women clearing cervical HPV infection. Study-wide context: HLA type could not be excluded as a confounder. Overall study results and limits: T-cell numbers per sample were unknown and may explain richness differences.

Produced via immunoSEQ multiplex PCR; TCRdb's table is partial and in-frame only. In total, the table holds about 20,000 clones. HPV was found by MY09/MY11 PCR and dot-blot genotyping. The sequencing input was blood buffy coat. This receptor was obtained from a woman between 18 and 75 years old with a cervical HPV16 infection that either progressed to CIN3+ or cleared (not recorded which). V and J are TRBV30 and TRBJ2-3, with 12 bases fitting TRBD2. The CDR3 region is CAWSQGLAGGETQYF. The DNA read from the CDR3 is TGTGCCTGGAGCCAGGGACTAGCGGGTGGAGAGACG.